The sequence of this T cell receptor (beta chain) was determined in a study of cytomegalovirus exposure and HLA in healthy donors. Notes on the study in general: Productive status was seen about 87% or about 30% of the time for most TCR beta V segments in an earlier analysis. The study labeled 150 to 200 TCR beta chains cytomegalovirus-associated.

With respect to this clone: Its cognate antigen is unknown.

Healthy bone marrow donors supplied every sample. Primers for the PCR totalled 60 Vbeta and 13 Jbeta. Generated by immunoSEQ multiplex PCR, the TCRdb table keeps only in-frame clones and is missing some. Among 80,000 to 95,000 clones listed, roughly two thirds were seen once. This TCR was recovered from a woman aged 30 to 39 in good health and CMV-seronegative. The sequenced material came from PBMCs.

The CDR3 region is CASSPRYGGEQYF. For the CDR3, the DNA is TGTGCCAGCAGCCCGCGATACGGCGGCGAGCAGTACTTC. The V gene is TRBV5-4, the J gene TRBJ2-7; D call uncertain. Deletions cut 4 bases from V and 6 bases from J, with 14 bases between. The CDR3 covers 13 residues. Germline V lookup: CDR1 SGHNT, CDR2 YYREEE (reference sequence).